The T cell receptor (beta chain) described here comes from a study of T-cell memory formation after mild COVID-19. For the study at large: TCR clusters mostly belonged to single donors. Study-level findings and limits: Whereas later expanders leaned CD4+, clones contracting day 15 to 85 showed a balanced CD4/CD8 makeup. Clonal second-wave expansions that peaked on day 37 had unconfirmed SARS-CoV-2 specificity. Mainly in CM and EM were contracting CD4+ clones; CD8+ were in EMRA.

TCRdb re-analysed the 5' RACE reads in MiXCR, keeping a single row per CDR3 protein. Found here are about 140,000 distinct CDR3 sequences, about 14% of them singletons; the top ten hold about 26%. The CDR3 has 11 residues. Trimming removed 3 bases at V and 3 bases at J, with 3 bases between. With regard to this clonotype: Its antigen is still unknown.

The sample was PBMCs or a T cell subset sorted from them (not recorded which). The source of this sequence is an adult woman who had mild COVID-19 (a few samples of this study predate the infection). Cell type and time point are not known. The chain has TRBV12-3 or TRBV12-4 and TRBJ2-7, with D unresolved. The CDR3 DNA is TGTGCCAGCAGTTTTCTCTACGAGCAGTACTTC. Translated: CASSFLYEQYF.